The 24 T cell receptor beta chains below were found in one sample sequenced in a study of control samples from healthy donors and cancer patients. Clones were sequenced by immunoSEQ multiplex PCR, and TCRdb holds only the in-frame ones, with some missing. The sample contains approximately 76,000 clones, 84% of which appear only once. Input material: PBMCs. The receptors come from a man aged 60-69 years with head and neck cancer.

The chain joins TRBV5-1 to TRBJ1-3; TRBD1 agrees at 10 bases. This CDR3 is 17 amino acids long. From germline, CDR1 is SGHRS and CDR2 YFSETQ. The J segment lost 4 bases and the V segment lost 2 bases, leaving 9 bases of the junction unmatched. The CDR3 loop reads CASSFGWTGGRGNTIYF. Here the CDR3 DNA reads TGCGCCAGCAGCTTTGGTTGGACAGGGGGACGGGGAAACACCATATATTTT. The variable domain in full, with the rest retrieved from reference TRBV5-1 and TRBJ1-3, is KAGVTQTPRYLIKTRGQQVTLSCSPISGHRSVSWYQQTPGQGLQFLFEYFSETQRNKGNFPGRFSGRQFSNSRSEMNVSTLELGDSALYLCASSFGWTGGRGNTIYFGEGSWLTVV.

There are a few counts of this clone. This rearrangement joins TRBV9 to TRBJ2-2; D is perhaps TRBD1 (6 bases). V was clipped by 3 bases and J by 4 bases, with 10 bases between them. The CDR3 sequence is 14 residues long. Germline CDR1 is SGDLS and CDR2 is YYNGEE. CDR3 DNA sequence: TGTGCCAGCAGCGATCGGACAGCCACCGGGGAGCTGTTTTTT. Its protein is CASSDRTATGELFF.

J is TRBJ1-2 and V is TRBV2, with 10 bases aligning to TRBD1. The germline V gene encodes CDR1 SNHLY and CDR2 FYNNEI. The CDR3 covers 13 residues. Trimming removed 8 bases from V and 7 bases from J; junction bases left unmatched: 7. The DNA for the CDR3 is TGTGCCAGCCCCGACAGGGGGCCCAGTGGCTACACCTTC. Translation gives CASPDRGPSGYTF.

V is TRBV27 and J is TRBJ2-2, with unresolved D. CDR3 length equals 14 residues. Germline V gene sequence: CDR1 MNHEY, CDR2 SMNVEV (reference sequence). V was cut by 6 bases and J by 5 bases, with 13 bases left in between. The CDR3 sequence is CASRRQPITGELFF. The CDR3 DNA reads TGTGCCAGCAGGCGCCAGCCGATAACCGGGGAGCTGTTTTTT.

The chain recombines TRBV18 with TRBJ1-5; 10 bases map to TRBD1. Germline V gene data show CDR1 as KGHSH and CDR2 as LQKENI. This CDR3 contains 15 residues. V trimming: 1 base; J trimming: 4 bases; junction bases outside the gene matches: 1. The CDR3 DNA reads as TGTGCCAGCTCACCACGGACAGGGGGAAATCAGCCCCAGCATTTT. It encodes CASSPRTGGNQPQHF.

Sample share makes this clone medium-sized (0.01 to 0.1%). This chain uses TRBV7-9 with TRBJ2-7, with 8 bases that match TRBD2. The germline V gene has CDR1 SEHNR and CDR2 FQNEAQ (reference sequence). Trimming took 9 bases from V and 1 from J; bases not matched to a gene: 5. The CDR3 is 13 residues long. The CDR3 DNA is TGTGCCAGTCGGGAGGGTTTATCCTACGAGCAGTACTTC. As protein: CASREGLSYEQYF. Full variable domain (outside the CDR3, taken from reference TRBV7-9 and TRBJ2-7): DTGVSQNPRHKITKRGQNVTFRCDPISEHNRLYWYRQTLGQGPEFLTYFQNEAQLEKSRLLSDRFSAERPKGSFSTLEIQRTEQGDSAMYLCASREGLSYEQYFGPGTRLTVT.

There are a few counts of this clone. V and J are TRBV28 and TRBJ2-1; the D gene is possibly TRBD1 (7 bases). This CDR3 has 15 residues. V was trimmed by 1 base and J by 3 bases, leaving 10 bases between them. Germline lookup yields CDR1 MDHEN and CDR2 SYDVKM. The CDR3 spells CASSLSGGFYNEQFF. The CDR3, as DNA: TGTGCCAGCAGTTTATCAGGGGGGTTCTACAATGAGCAGTTCTTC.

The chain uses TRBV7-2 and TRBJ2-7; D is possibly TRBD2 (6 bases). Between the trimmed V and J ends, which lost 1 base and 0 bases, there was a span of 13 bases. The CDR3 consists of 16 residues. The germline CDR1 and CDR2 sequences are SGHTA and FQGNSA. This CDR3 reads CASSLVAGRSSYEQYF. The CDR3 coding sequence is TGTGCCAGCAGCTTAGTCGCGGGAAGGAGCTCCTACGAGCAGTACTTC. Drawing the rest from reference TRBV7-2 and TRBJ2-7, the complete variable domain is GAGVSQSPSNKVTEKGKDVELRCDPISGHTALYWYRQSLGQGLEFLIYFQGNSAPDKSGLPSDRFSAERTGGSVSTLTIQRTQQEDSAVYLCASSLVAGRSSYEQYFGPGTRLTVT.

V usage is TRBV7-2 and J usage is TRBJ1-6, with D tentatively TRBD1 (6 bases). In germline, CDR1 is SGHTA, CDR2 FQGNSA. V lost 2 bases to trimming and J lost 14 bases, with 16 bases between them. CDR3 length equals 14 residues. CDR3 in amino acids: CASSLFFPGASLHF. CDR3 DNA: TGTGCCAGCAGCTTATTTTTTCCAGGGGCATCCCTCCACTTT.

This clone was counted between two and nine times. The V gene is TRBV7-9, the J gene TRBJ2-7, with unresolved D. The CDR3 runs to 14 residues. Germline CDR1 SEHNR, CDR2 FQNEAQ (reference sequence). The V end lost 6 bases, the J end lost 2 bases, and 14 bases lay between the germline ends. DNA of the CDR3: TGTGCCAGCAGTTCCGACGGTATGCCCTACGAGCAGTACTTC. Its translation: CASSSDGMPYEQYF.

This clone showed up just once. This chain uses TRBV5-1 with TRBJ2-3; possible D gene TRBD1, 6 bases. From germline, CDR1 is SGHRS and CDR2 YFSETQ. This CDR3 is 14 amino acids long. V lost 3 bases, J lost 2 bases, and 10 bases lay in between. The CDR3 nucleotides read TGCGCCAGCAGCTGGCAGGGGCTCACAGATACGCAGTATTTT. This gives the protein CASSWQGLTDTQYF.

V is TRBV10-3 and J is TRBJ2-7; 11 bases align to TRBD2. Germline assignment: CDR1 ENHRY and CDR2 SYGVKD. The CDR3 length is 17 residues. After removal of 6 bases from V and 0 bases from J, the junction contained 10 bases not matched to a gene. The CDR3: CAISPGTSGLSSYEQYF. The CDR3, as DNA: TGTGCCATCAGCCCAGGGACTAGCGGACTGAGCTCCTACGAGCAGTACTTC.

This sequence joins TRBV3-1 (or the pseudogene TRBV3-2) and TRBJ2-5; D call uncertain. The CDR3 is 14 residues long. The germline V and J ends were trimmed by 4 bases and 2 bases, with 11 bases remaining between them. The germline V gene encodes CDR1 LGHDT and CDR2 YNNKEL (reference sequence). The CDR3 reads CASSPRDSQETQYF. The CDR3 coding sequence is TGTGCCAGCAGCCCACGCGATAGTCAAGAGACCCAGTACTTC.

The chain uses TRBV27 and TRBJ1-1; tentatively, D is TRBD1 (5 bases). Germline CDR1 MNHEY, CDR2 SMNVEV (reference sequence). The CDR3 contains 13 residues. Trimming took 2 bases from V and 6 from J, leaving 10 bases between them. The CDR3 nucleotides read TGTGCCAGCAGTTTAAATACGGGGGCTGAAGCTTTCTTT. Translation: CASSLNTGAEAFF.

The J gene is TRBJ2-7, the V gene TRBV3-1 (or the pseudogene TRBV3-2); the match to TRBD2 covers 11 bases. CDR1 and CDR2 from the germline V gene are LGHDT and YNNKEL (reference sequence). The CDR3 extends over 15 amino acids. V trimming: 4 bases; J trimming: 6 bases; junction bases outside the gene matches: 8. CDR3 loop: CASSLGTSGSSEQYF. The CDR3 DNA reads as TGTGCCAGCAGCCTGGGAACTAGCGGGAGTTCCGAGCAGTACTTC.

The chain has TRBV6-1 and TRBJ2-3; the match to TRBD2 covers 8 bases. Trimming removed 0 bases from V and 1 base from J; junction bases left unmatched: 6. CDR1 MNHNS and CDR2 SASEGT come from the germline V gene. The CDR3 sequence is 17 residues long. CDR3 in DNA: TGTGCCAGCAGTGAAGCCGAATTACTAGCGGGCACAGATACGCAGTATTTT. Residues: CASSEAELLAGTDTQYF.

This chain uses TRBV7-9 with TRBJ2-3, with D hard to call. CDR1 SEHNR and CDR2 FQNEAQ come from the germline V gene (reference sequence). This CDR3 has 16 amino acids. The germline V and J ends were trimmed by 1 base and 2 bases, with 13 bases remaining between them. CDR3 amino acids: CASSLGASRITDTQYF. The CDR3, as DNA: TGTGCCAGCAGCTTAGGGGCCAGTCGAATCACAGATACGCAGTATTTT. The complete variable domain, with remaining parts taken from reference TRBV7-9 and TRBJ2-3, reads DTGVSQNPRHKITKRGQNVTFRCDPISEHNRLYWYRQTLGQGPEFLTYFQNEAQLEKSRLLSDRFSAERPKGSFSTLEIQRTEQGDSAMYLCASSLGASRITDTQYFGPGTRLTVL.

This chain links TRBV18 with TRBJ2-3, with 11 bases identical to TRBD2. J was trimmed by 5 bases and V by 6 bases; bases with no gene match: 4. CDR3 length equals 14 residues. The germline CDR1 and CDR2 sequences are KGHSH and LQKENI. The CDR3 DNA sequence: TGTGCCAGCTCGGAGACTAGCGGGGAAGATACGCAGTATTTT. Amino acid sequence: CASSETSGEDTQYF.

In this sample, this clone turned up many times. This chain joins TRBV6-5 and TRBJ1-3; D is perhaps TRBD1 (5 bases). V dropped 0 bases and J dropped 0 bases, with 9 bases sitting between them. The CDR3 runs 16 residues. Germline V lookup: CDR1 MNHEY, CDR2 SVGAGI. The CDR3 spells CASSYSGQGSGNTIYF. The CDR3 region has the DNA TGTGCCAGCAGTTACTCAGGGCAGGGCTCTGGAAACACCATATATTTT.

This chain links TRBV7-9 with TRBJ2-3, with D maybe TRBD2 (6 bases). In germline, CDR1 is SEHNR, CDR2 FQNEAQ (reference sequence). The CDR3 is 16 residues long. V was trimmed by 1 base and J by 2 bases, leaving 13 bases between them. The CDR3 nucleotides are TGTGCCAGCAGCTTAGTGGCTAGCGTGTACACAGATACGCAGTATTTT. Translating it yields CASSLVASVYTDTQYF.

The chain's CDR3 is CASSFHRDTGELFF. The DNA of the CDR3 is TGCGCCAGCAGCTTCCACAGGGACACCGGGGAGCTGTTTTTT. This chain joins TRBV5-1 and TRBJ2-2, with a tentative D call TRBD1 (6 bases). Trimming took 2 bases from V and 3 from J, leaving 8 bases between them. The CDR3 has 14 amino acids. Germline-derived CDR1 and CDR2 are SGHRS and YFSETQ.

This chain joins TRBV15 and TRBJ1-2; 8 nucleotides agree with TRBD1. The junction had 6 bases not matched to a gene; V was cut back by 3 bases and J by 0 bases. Germline-derived CDR1 and CDR2 are LNHNV and YYDKDF (reference sequence). This CDR3 has 16 residues. CDR3 in amino acids: CATSSAGTGANYGYTF. CDR3 bases: TGTGCCACCAGCAGCGCCGGGACAGGAGCTAACTATGGCTACACCTTC.

The chain is built from TRBV27 and TRBJ1-2; D may be TRBD1 (6 bases). Germline lookup yields CDR1 MNHEY and CDR2 SMNVEV (reference sequence). Between the trimmed V and J ends, which lost 6 bases and 0 bases, there was a span of 23 bases. There are 18 residues in the CDR3. CDR3 bases: TGTGCCAGCAGCCAAACGAGGGGGGGGATTCGCCCTAACTATGGCTACACCTTC. This encodes CASSQTRGGIRPNYGYTF.

The chain employs TRBV18 and TRBJ2-1; 8 bases are shared with TRBD2. Germline CDR1 KGHSH, CDR2 LQKENI. V dropped 6 bases and J dropped 8; count of bases not matched to a gene: 12. The CDR3 has 15 residues. The CDR3 here is CASSPTSGRGHEQFF. The CDR3 DNA reads TGTGCCAGCTCTCCAACTAGCGGCAGGGGCCATGAGCAGTTCTTC.